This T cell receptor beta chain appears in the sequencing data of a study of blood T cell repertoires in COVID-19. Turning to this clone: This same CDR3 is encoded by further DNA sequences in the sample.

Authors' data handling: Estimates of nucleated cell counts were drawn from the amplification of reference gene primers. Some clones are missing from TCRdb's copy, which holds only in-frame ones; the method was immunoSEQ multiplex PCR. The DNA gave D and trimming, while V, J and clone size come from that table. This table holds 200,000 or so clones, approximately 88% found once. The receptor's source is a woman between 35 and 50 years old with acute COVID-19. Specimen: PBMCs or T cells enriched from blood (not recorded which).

CDR3 protein: CAISESGTRETQYF. The CDR3 bases are TGTGCCATCAGTGAGTCGGGGACAAGGGAGACCCAGTACTTC. The V gene is TRBV10-3, the J gene TRBJ2-5; the D gene is possibly TRBD1 (6 bases). The V end lost 0 bases, the J end lost 5 bases, and 10 bases lay between the germline ends. The CDR3 runs 14 residues. The germline CDR1 and CDR2 sequences are ENHRY and SYGVKD.